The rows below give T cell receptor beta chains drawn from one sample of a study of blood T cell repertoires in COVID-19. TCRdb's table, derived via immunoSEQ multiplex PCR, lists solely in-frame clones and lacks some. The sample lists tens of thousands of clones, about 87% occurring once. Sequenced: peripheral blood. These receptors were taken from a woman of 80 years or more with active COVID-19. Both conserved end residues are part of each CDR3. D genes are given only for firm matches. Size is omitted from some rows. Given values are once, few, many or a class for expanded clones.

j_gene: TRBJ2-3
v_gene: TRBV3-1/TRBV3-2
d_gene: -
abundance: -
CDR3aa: CASSPGGLDTQYF
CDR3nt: TGTGCCAGCAGCCCCGGGGGGCTGGATACGCAGTATTTT

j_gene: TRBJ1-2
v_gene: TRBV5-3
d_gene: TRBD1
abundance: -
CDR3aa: CARSLKEGAVPSYGYTF
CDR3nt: TGTGCCAGAAGCTTGAAGGAGGGGGCAGTTCCTTCATATGGCTACACCTTC

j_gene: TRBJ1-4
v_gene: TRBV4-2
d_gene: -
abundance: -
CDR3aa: CASSVGLGRGNEKLFF
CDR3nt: TGTGCCAGCAGCGTGGGCCTCGGGAGAGGTAATGAAAAACTGTTTTTT

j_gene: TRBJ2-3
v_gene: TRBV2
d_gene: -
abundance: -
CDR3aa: CASRQGFADTQYF
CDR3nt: TGTGCCAGCAGGCAGGGTTTTGCAGATACGCAGTATTTT

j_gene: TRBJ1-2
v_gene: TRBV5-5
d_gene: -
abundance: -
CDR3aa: CASSLLQTTNYGYTF
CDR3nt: TGTGCCAGCAGCTTGCTACAGACTACTAACTATGGCTACACCTTC

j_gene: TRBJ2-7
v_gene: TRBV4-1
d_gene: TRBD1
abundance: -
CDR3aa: CASSQVGDRYEQYF
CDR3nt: TGCGCCAGCAGCCAAGTTGGGGACAGATACGAGCAGTACTTC

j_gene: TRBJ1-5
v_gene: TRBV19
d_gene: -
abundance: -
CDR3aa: CASSKQNSNQPQHF
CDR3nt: TGTGCCAGTAGTAAACAGAATAGCAATCAGCCCCAGCATTTT

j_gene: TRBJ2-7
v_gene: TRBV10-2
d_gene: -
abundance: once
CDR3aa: CASSEGRGYEQYF
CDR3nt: TGCGCCAGCAGTGAGGGCAGGGGATACGAGCAGTACTTC

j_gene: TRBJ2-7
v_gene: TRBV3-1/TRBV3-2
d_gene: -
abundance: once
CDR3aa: CASSQGQAYEQYF
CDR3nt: TGTGCCAGCAGCCAAGGACAGGCCTACGAGCAGTACTTC

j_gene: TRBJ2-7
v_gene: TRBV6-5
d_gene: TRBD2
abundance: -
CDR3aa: CASSYSGGGRYEQYF
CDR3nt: TGTGCCAGCAGTTACTCGGGGGGGGGTAGGTACGAGCAGTACTTC

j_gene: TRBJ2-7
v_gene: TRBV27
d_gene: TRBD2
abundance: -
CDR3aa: CASSSGTSGTFRYEQYF
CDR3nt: TGTGCCAGCAGTTCCGGGACTAGCGGGACCTTTCGGTACGAGCAGTACTTC

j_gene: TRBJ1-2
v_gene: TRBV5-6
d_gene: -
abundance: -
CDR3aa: CASSTTGYGYTF
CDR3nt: TGTGCCAGCAGCACCACAGGGTATGGCTACACCTTC

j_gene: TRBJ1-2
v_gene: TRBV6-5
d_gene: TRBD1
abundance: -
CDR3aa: CASGGQGFGYTF
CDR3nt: TGTGCCAGCGGGGGACAGGGTTTTGGCTACACCTTC

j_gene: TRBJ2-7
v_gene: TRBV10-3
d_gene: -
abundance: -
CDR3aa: CAISGVAGANEQYF
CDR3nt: TGTGCCATCAGTGGGGTCGCGGGGGCGAACGAGCAGTACTTC

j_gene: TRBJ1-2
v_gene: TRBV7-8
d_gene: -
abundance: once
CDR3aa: CASSLGVGPNYGYTF
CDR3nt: TGTGCCAGCAGCTTAGGGGTGGGGCCGAACTATGGCTACACCTTC

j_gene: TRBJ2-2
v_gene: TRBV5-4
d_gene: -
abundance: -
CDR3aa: CASSFVMETTGELFF
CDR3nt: TGTGCCAGCAGCTTTGTGATGGAGACCACCGGGGAGCTGTTTTTT

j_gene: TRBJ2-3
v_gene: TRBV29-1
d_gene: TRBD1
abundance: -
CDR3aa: CSLKQGADTQYF
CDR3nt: TGCAGCCTAAAACAGGGGGCAGATACGCAGTATTTT

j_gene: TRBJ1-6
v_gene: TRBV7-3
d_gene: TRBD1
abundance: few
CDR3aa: CASSLGDRASPLHF
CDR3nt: TGTGCCAGCAGCTTAGGGGACAGGGCTTCACCCCTCCACTTT

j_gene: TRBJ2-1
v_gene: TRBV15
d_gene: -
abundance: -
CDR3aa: CATRGTYNEQFF
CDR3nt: TGTGCCACCCGAGGCACATACAATGAGCAGTTCTTC

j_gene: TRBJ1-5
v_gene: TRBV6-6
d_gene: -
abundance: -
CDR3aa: CASKGGNQPQHF
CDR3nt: TGTGCCAGCAAGGGGGGCAATCAGCCCCAGCATTTT

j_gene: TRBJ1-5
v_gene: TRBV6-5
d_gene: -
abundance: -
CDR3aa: CASSPLGNQPQHF
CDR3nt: TGTGCCAGCAGTCCTCTCGGGAATCAGCCCCAGCATTTT

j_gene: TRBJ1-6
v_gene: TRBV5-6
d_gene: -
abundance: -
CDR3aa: CASSLLGGKDYNSPLHF
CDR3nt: TGTGCCAGCAGCTTGTTGGGGGGTAAAGACTATAATTCACCCCTCCACTTT

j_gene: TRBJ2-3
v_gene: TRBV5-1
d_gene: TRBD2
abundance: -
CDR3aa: CASSLGLRAGGTDTQYF
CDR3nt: TGCGCCAGCAGCTTGGGCCTCCGGGCGGGGGGAACAGATACGCAGTATTTT

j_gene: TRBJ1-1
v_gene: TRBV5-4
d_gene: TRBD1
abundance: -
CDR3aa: CASTTITLQGRADTEAFF
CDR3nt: TGTGCCAGCACCACTATAACCCTACAGGGGCGGGCGGACACTGAAGCTTTCTTT

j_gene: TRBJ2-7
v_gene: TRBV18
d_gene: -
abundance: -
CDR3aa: CASSPQRDEQYF
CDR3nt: TGTGCCAGCTCACCACAGAGGGACGAGCAGTACTTC

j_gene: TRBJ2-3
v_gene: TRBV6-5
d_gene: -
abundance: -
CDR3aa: CASSAGASSTDTQYF
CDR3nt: TGTGCCAGCAGCGCGGGGGCTTCTAGCACAGATACGCAGTATTTT

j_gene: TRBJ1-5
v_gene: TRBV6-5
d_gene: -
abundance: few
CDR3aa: CASNPTGSNQPQHF
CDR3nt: TGTGCCAGCAACCCTACAGGGTCCAATCAGCCCCAGCATTTT

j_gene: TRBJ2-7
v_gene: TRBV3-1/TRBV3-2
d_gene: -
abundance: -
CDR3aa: CASSQNRFYEQYF
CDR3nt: TGTGCCAGCAGCCAAAACAGGTTCTACGAGCAGTACTTC

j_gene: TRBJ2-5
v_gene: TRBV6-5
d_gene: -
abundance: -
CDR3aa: CASRAGRGQETQYF
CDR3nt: TGTGCCAGCAGGGCGGGACGGGGACAAGAGACCCAGTACTTC

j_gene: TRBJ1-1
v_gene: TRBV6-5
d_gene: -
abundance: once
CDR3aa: CASSSSGTEAFF
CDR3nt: TGTGCCAGCAGTTCGTCGGGGACTGAAGCTTTCTTT

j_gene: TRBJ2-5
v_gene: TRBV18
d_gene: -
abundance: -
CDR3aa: CASSMGASRETQYF
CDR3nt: TGTGCCAGCTCAATGGGAGCCTCGAGGGAGACCCAGTACTTC

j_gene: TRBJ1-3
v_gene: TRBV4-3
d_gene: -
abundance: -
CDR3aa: CASSQDLAAESGNTIYF
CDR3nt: TGCGCCAGCAGCCAAGATTTAGCCGCTGAATCTGGAAACACCATATATTTT

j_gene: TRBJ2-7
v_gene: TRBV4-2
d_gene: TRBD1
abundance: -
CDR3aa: CASSQEHQGVGYEQYF
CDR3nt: TGTGCCAGCAGCCAAGAGCATCAGGGGGTAGGTTACGAGCAGTACTTC

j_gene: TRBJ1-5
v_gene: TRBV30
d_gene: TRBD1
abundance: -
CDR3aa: CAWRDGQGREQPQHF
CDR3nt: TGTGCCTGGAGGGACGGACAGGGGCGGGAGCAGCCCCAGCATTTT

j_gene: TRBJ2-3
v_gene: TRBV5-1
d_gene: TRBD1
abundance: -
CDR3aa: CASSLAAGGVSADTQYF
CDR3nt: TGCGCCAGCAGCTTGGCTGCAGGGGGCGTTAGCGCAGATACGCAGTATTTT

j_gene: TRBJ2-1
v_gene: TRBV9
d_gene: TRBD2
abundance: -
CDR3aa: CASSVDPGTSGGASEQFF
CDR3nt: TGTGCCAGCAGCGTCGATCCCGGGACTAGCGGGGGGGCTTCTGAGCAGTTCTTC

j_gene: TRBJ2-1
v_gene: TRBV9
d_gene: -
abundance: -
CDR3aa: CASSATSSYNEQFF
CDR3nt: TGTGCCAGCAGCGCTACTAGCTCCTACAATGAGCAGTTCTTC

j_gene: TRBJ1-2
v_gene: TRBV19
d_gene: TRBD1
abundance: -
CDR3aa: CASSIGQGGNGYTF
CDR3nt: TGTGCCAGTAGTATCGGACAGGGGGGTAATGGCTACACCTTC

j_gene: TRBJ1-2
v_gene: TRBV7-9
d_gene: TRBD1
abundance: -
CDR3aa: CASSFNRDRRSNYGYTF
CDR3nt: TGTGCCAGCAGCTTTAATCGGGACAGACGATCGAACTATGGCTACACCTTC

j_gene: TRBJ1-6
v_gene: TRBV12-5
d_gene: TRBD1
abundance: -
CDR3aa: CASGLGQGRDSPLHF
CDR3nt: TGTGCTAGTGGTTTGGGACAGGGTAGGGATTCACCCCTCCACTTT

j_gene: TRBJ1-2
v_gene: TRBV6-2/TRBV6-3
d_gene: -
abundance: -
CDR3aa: CASSRVINYGYTF
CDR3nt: TGTGCCAGCAGTCGGGTGATTAACTATGGCTACACCTTC

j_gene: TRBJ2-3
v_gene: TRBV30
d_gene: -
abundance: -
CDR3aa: CAWSTGSTDTQYF
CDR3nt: TGTGCCTGGAGTACCGGGTCCACAGATACGCAGTATTTT

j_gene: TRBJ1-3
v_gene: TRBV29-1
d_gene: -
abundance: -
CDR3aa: CSVESAGNTIYF
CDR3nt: TGCAGCGTTGAGTCGGCTGGAAACACCATATATTTT

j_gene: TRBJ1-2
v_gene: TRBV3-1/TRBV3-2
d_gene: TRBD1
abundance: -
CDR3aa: CASSLRDSNGYTF
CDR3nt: TGTGCCAGCAGCCTCCGGGACAGCAATGGCTACACCTTC

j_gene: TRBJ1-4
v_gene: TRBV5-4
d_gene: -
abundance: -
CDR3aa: CASSLGGTNEKLFF
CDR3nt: TGTGCCAGCAGCTTGGGAGGAACTAATGAAAAACTGTTTTTT

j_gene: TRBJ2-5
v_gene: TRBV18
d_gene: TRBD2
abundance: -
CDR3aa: CASSPLAGIRETQYF
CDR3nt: TGTGCCAGCTCCCCACTAGCGGGTATTCGAGAGACCCAGTACTTC

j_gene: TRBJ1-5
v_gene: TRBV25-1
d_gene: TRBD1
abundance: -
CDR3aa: CASGQGNQPQHF
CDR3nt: TGTGCCAGCGGACAGGGAAATCAGCCCCAGCATTTT

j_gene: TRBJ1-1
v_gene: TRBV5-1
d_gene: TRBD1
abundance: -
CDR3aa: CASSPLTGDGAFF
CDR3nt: TGCGCCAGCAGCCCTCTCACAGGGGACGGAGCTTTCTTT

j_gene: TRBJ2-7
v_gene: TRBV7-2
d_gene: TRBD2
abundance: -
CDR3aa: CASSHRGLAPYEQYF
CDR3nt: TGTGCCAGCAGCCACAGAGGACTAGCCCCGTACGAGCAGTACTTC

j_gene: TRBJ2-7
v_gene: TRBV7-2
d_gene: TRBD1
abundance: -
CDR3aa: CASSLSGQDYEQYF
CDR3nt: TGTGCCAGCAGCTTATCGGGACAGGACTACGAGCAGTACTTC

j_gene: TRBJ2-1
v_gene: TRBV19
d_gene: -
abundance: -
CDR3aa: CASSIGGRLNEQFF
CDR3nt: TGTGCCAGTAGTATAGGAGGGAGGCTCAATGAGCAGTTCTTC

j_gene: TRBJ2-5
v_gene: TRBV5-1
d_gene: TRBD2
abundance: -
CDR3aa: CASRFSGADQETQYF
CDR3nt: TGCGCCAGCAGATTTAGCGGGGCTGATCAAGAGACCCAGTACTTC

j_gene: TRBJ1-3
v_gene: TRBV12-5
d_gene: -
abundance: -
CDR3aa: CASGLGTDSGNTIYF
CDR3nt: TGTGCTAGTGGTTTGGGGACAGACTCTGGAAACACCATATATTTT

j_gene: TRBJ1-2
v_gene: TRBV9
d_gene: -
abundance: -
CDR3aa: CASSVNPSGWDYGYTF
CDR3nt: TGTGCCAGCAGCGTGAATCCCTCAGGGTGGGACTATGGCTACACCTTC

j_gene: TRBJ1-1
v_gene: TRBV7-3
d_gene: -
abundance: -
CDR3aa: CASSLNPGASNTEAFF
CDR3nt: TGTGCCAGCAGCTTAAACCCGGGAGCCTCAAACACTGAAGCTTTCTTT